Below, 16 T cell receptor beta chains from the same sample are listed, as sequenced in a study of cytomegalovirus exposure and HLA in healthy donors. 13 Jbeta primers and 60 Vbeta primers were used for the PCR. Profiled with immunoSEQ multiplex PCR; TCRdb holds only in-frame clones, not every one. Of around 110,000 clones in the sample, 75% to 90% were seen once. The sample consisted of PBMCs. The receptors here all came from a young man in good health and CMV-seronegative.

The chain carries TRBV6-1 and TRBJ1-2, with D maybe TRBD1 (6 bases). This CDR3 has 15 amino acids. From germline, CDR1 is MNHNS and CDR2 SASEGT. The ends were cut back, 5 bases at V and 4 bases at J, with 17 bases in the middle. The CDR3 reads CASSPRQAISYGYTF. DNA of the CDR3: TGTGCCAGCAGTCCCCGACAGGCGATTTCCTATGGCTACACCTTC.

V is TRBV7-9 and J is TRBJ1-5; 8 bases map to TRBD1. Trimming cost V 4 bases and J 6 bases; bases outside gene matches: 8. The germline V gene encodes CDR1 SEHNR and CDR2 FQNEAQ (reference sequence). CDR3 length: 15 residues. CDR3 sequence reads: CASSSTGGSGQPQHF. CDR3 bases: TGTGCCAGCAGCTCTACAGGGGGAAGTGGTCAGCCCCAGCATTTT.

The chain recombines TRBV29-1 with TRBJ2-5, with a tentative D call TRBD2 (6 bases). The CDR3 has 13 amino acids. V lost 6 bases and J lost 5, with 16 bases in between. CDR1 is SQVTM and CDR2 is ANQGSEA in the germline V gene. The CDR3 spells CSVRPGLVETQYF. Here the CDR3 DNA reads TGCAGCGTCCGCCCGGGACTTGTGGAGACCCAGTACTTC.

The chain employs TRBV5-6 and TRBJ2-7, with TRBD2 as a possible D gene (5 bases). In germline, CDR1 is SGHDT, CDR2 YYEEEE. V was clipped by 5 bases and J by 6 bases, with 9 bases between them. The CDR3 has 11 amino acids. The CDR3 DNA reads TGTGCCAGCAGTCAGGAGGCCGAGCAGTACTTC. Encoded protein: CASSQEAEQYF.

The J gene is TRBJ2-3, the V gene TRBV9; weak D call: TRBD1 (5 bases). Germline V gene data show CDR1 as SGDLS and CDR2 as YYNGEE. The V gene lost 3 bases and the J gene lost 2 bases, with 22 bases spanning the gap. This CDR3 comprises 18 residues. CDR3: CASSERGSGSPNTDTQYF. In nucleotides, the CDR3 is TGTGCCAGCAGCGAACGAGGCTCAGGGTCACCCAACACAGATACGCAGTATTTT.

As regards this clone: One end of the junction does not line up with germline, which may come from a read error. The J gene is TRBJ2-6, the V gene TRBV2; D perhaps matches TRBD1 (5 bases). Germline V gene sequence: CDR1 SNHLY, CDR2 FYNNEI. This CDR3 has 14 residues. The CDR3 nucleotides read TGTGCCAGCAGTGACAGCTTAGGGGCCAACGGCCTGACTTTC. It is translated as CASSDSLGANGLTF.

Only a few counts were recorded for this clone. The chain couples TRBV5-4 to TRBJ1-3, with D perhaps matching TRBD1 (5 bases). V was pared by 4 bases and J by 0 bases, with 8 bases between. Looked up from germline, CDR1 is SGHNT and CDR2 is YYREEE (reference sequence). There are 14 residues in the CDR3. CDR3 sequence: CASSRDSSGNTIYF. The CDR3 DNA reads as TGTGCCAGCAGCCGTGACAGCTCTGGAAACACCATATATTTT.

The chain's CDR3 is CASSQGGQEAFF. For the CDR3, the DNA is TGTGCCAGCAGCCAGGGGGGACAGGAAGCTTTCTTT. The gene calls are TRBV9 and TRBJ1-1; 7 bases fit TRBD1. The CDR3 spans 12 residues. Per germline, CDR1 SGDLS and CDR2 YYNGEE. Losses at the gene ends were 4 bases for V and 8 bases for J; bases not matched to a gene: 5.

The rearrangement joins TRBV7-2 to TRBJ2-3, with 7 bases that match TRBD2. The CDR3 sequence is 13 residues long. The germline CDR1 and CDR2 sequences are SGHTA and FQGNSA. Trimming cost V 1 base and J 5 bases; bases outside gene matches: 0. For the CDR3, the DNA is TGTGCCAGCAGCTTAGGGGAGGGAGATACGCAGTATTTT. Its protein product is CASSLGEGDTQYF.

The chain recombines TRBV7-2 with TRBJ1-6; TRBD1 agrees at 9 bases. In germline, CDR1 is SGHTA, CDR2 FQGNSA. The CDR3 contains 13 residues. The V segment lost 5 bases and the J segment 14 bases; nucleotides outside the gene matches: 7. This chain's CDR3 is CASSGQQGATLHF. CDR3 DNA sequence: TGTGCCAGCAGCGGTCAACAGGGGGCGACCCTCCACTTT.

This sequence joins TRBV28 and TRBJ2-7, with D possibly being TRBD1 (6 bases). Trimming stripped 6 bases from V and 6 bases from J, with 12 bases between. The CDR3 has 12 amino acids. Germline values: CDR1 MDHEN, CDR2 SYDVKM. The CDR3 sequence is CASRSQGPEQYF. The DNA for the CDR3 is TGTGCCAGCAGGTCACAGGGCCCCGAGCAGTACTTC.

V is TRBV28 and J is TRBJ1-6; 7 positions agree with TRBD1. V dropped 6 bases and J dropped 3; count of bases not matched to a gene: 14. The CDR3 is 18 amino acids. Germline V gene sequence: CDR1 MDHEN, CDR2 SYDVKM. The CDR3 loop reads CASSFQNWAGGYNSPLHF. DNA of the CDR3: TGTGCCAGCAGCTTCCAAAATTGGGCAGGGGGCTATAATTCACCCCTCCACTTT.

This clone appeared a single time. The genes are TRBV4-3 and TRBJ2-1, with a possible D match to TRBD2 (7 bases). Trimming stripped 5 bases from V and 10 bases from J, with 18 bases between. CDR1 LGHNA and CDR2 YSLEER come from the germline V gene. The CDR3 totals 14 residues. CDR3 sequence: CASSATGGNLEQFF. CDR3 DNA sequence: TGCGCCAGCAGCGCTACGGGGGGCAATTTAGAGCAGTTCTTC.

This chain connects TRBV5-4 to TRBJ2-7; possible D gene TRBD2, 6 bases. Germline V CDR1 and CDR2: SGHNT, YYREEE (reference sequence). V shed 3 bases and J shed 2 bases, with 12 bases lying between them. The CDR3 totals 14 residues. In DNA, the CDR3 is TGTGCCAGCAGCTCGAACGGGAGAGCCTACGAGCAGTACTTC. This sequence encodes CASSSNGRAYEQYF.

A single count supports this clone. The V call is TRBV30, the J call TRBJ2-7; D possibly corresponds to TRBD1 (6 bases). This CDR3 is 13 amino acids long. Germline CDR1 GTSNPN, CDR2 SVGIG (reference sequence). Deletions cut 4 bases from V and 2 bases from J, with 12 bases between. CDR3 protein: CAWTTQGAYEQYF. The CDR3 nucleotides are TGTGCCTGGACCACACAGGGTGCCTACGAGCAGTACTTC.

This clone was detected only once. The V and J genes are TRBV27 and TRBJ2-1; 7 nucleotides align to TRBD2. Germline V gene sequence: CDR1 MNHEY, CDR2 SMNVEV (reference sequence). Unmatched junction bases numbered 5, after V lost 3 bases and J lost 0 bases. The CDR3 totals 16 residues. DNA of the CDR3: TGTGCCAGCAGTTTCCTGCGGGAGAGCTCCTACAATGAGCAGTTCTTC. Amino acids: CASSFLRESSYNEQFF.